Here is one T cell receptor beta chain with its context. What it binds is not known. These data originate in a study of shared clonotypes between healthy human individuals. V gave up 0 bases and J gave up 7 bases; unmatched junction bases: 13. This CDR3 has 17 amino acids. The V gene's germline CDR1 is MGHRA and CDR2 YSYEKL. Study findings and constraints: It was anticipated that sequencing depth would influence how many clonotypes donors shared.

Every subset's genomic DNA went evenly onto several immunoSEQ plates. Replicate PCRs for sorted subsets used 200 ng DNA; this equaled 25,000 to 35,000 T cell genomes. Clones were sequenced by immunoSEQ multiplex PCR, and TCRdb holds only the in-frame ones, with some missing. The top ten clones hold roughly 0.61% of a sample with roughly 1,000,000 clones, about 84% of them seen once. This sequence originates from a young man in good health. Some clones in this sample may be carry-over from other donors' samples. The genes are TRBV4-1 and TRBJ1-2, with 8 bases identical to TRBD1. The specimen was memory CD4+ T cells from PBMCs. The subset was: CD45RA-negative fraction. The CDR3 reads CASSQDLSGGAWSGYTF. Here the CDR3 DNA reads TGCGCCAGCAGCCAAGATTTGTCAGGGGGCGCATGGTCTGGCTACACCTTC.